This T cell receptor (beta chain) was recorded in a study of spatial heterogeneity in lung cancer. This clonotype occurred many times. The time point: blood at routine non-recurrence follow-up after resection. Tumor, nontumor lung or frozen PBMC supplied whole RNA that was sequenced unsorted. TCR cDNA molecules each had a unique molecular identifier. A single record per CDR3 protein comes from TCRdb applying MiXCR to the 5' RACE reads. The sample has 20,000 to 30,000 distinct CDR3 sequences; around 5.9% are singletons. There are 16 residues in the CDR3. Germline CDR1 is SGDLS and CDR2 is YYNGEE. After removal of 2 bases from V and 10 bases from J, the junction contained 10 bases not matched to a gene.

Source: PBMCs, taken at follow-up. This TCR was recovered from a male donor with early-stage non-small cell lung cancer. The gene calls are TRBV9 and TRBJ2-1; 12 bases match TRBD2. In nucleotides, the CDR3 is TGTGCCAGCAGCGTTGACCCTAGCGGGGGGGCAAACGAGCAGTTCTTC. Protein: CASSVDPSGGANEQFF.